This TCR beta chain is drawn from a study of vaccination effects on CD4 cells after COVID-19. Sequenced by immunoSEQ multiplex PCR; TCRdb stores in-frame clones only, minus some. The sample lists about 73,000 clones; under 85% were seen once. Viral peptide pool expansion of antigen-specific CD4+ T cells preceded sequencing in the ViraFEST assay. Upon completion of under eleven days in culture, CD4+ T cells were isolated. In the vaccine recipients, nucleocapsid antibodies were negative and there was no prior SARS-CoV-2 infection. The CDR3 sequence is 15 residues long. J was trimmed by 1 base and V by 0 bases; bases with no gene match: 0. The germline gives CDR1 SGHRS, CDR2 YFSETQ. About this clone itself: The antigen is not known.

This chain links TRBV5-1 with TRBJ1-5; 8 nucleotides agree with TRBD1. Sequences were derived from CD4+ T cells from PBMCs cultured with HCoV-NL63 spike peptides, sampled before COVID-19 vaccination. The TCR originated in a human donor who received a COVID-19 vaccine. This CDR3 is CASSLAGGSNQPQHF. The CDR3, as DNA: TGCGCCAGCAGCTTGGCAGGGGGCAGCAATCAGCCCCAGCATTTT. The full variable domain, completed using reference TRBV5-1 and TRBJ1-5, is KAGVTQTPRYLIKTRGQQVTLSCSPISGHRSVSWYQQTPGQGLQFLFEYFSETQRNKGNFPGRFSGRQFSNSRSEMNVSTLELGDSALYLCASSLAGGSNQPQHFGDGTRLSIL.